These 3 T cell receptor beta chains originate from one sample sequenced in a study of T-cell reconstitution after alpha-beta-depleted transplantation in children. The TCRbeta library incorporated unique molecular identifiers. MiXCR, run by TCRdb on the PCR reads, gives a single entry per CDR3 protein. The repertoire has about 300,000 distinct CDR3 sequences, 10% of them found once; the top ten carry 7.5%. This material consisted of PBMCs, taken before TCRalphabeta/CD19-depleted stem cell transplant. The source is a boy under three years old with acute myeloid leukemia, due to receive a stem cell transplant.

As regards this clonotype: A much larger clone is a single base away; this may be a read error. This chain uses TRBV2 with TRBJ1-5; D gene ambiguous. The germline V gene has CDR1 SNHLY and CDR2 FYNNEI. The V end lost 3 bases, the J end lost 5 bases, and 11 bases lay between the germline ends. This CDR3 is 14 amino acids long. The CDR3 DNA reads as TGTGCCAGCAGTGACGGCATACTATATCAGCCCCAGCATTTT. Translation gives CASSDGILYQPQHF.

This clonotype came up many times. The rearrangement joins TRBV5-5 to TRBJ2-7; 12 bases are shared with TRBD1. The CDR3 runs to 16 residues. V shed 4 bases and J 5 bases; nucleotides not matched to a gene: 10. Germline V gives CDR1 SGHKS, CDR2 YYEKEE (reference sequence). Here the CDR3 DNA reads TGTGCCAGCAGCGGAGAAGCGGGACAGGGGGCCCACGAGCAGTACTTC. It yields the protein CASSGEAGQGAHEQYF.

At least ten counts were recorded for this clonotype. V gene TRBV6-1 combines with J gene TRBJ1-2; 7 bases fit TRBD1. V lost 10 bases to trimming and J lost 4 bases; unmatched junction nucleotides: 15. CDR1 is MNHNS, CDR2 SASEGT, per germline. The CDR3 length is 15 residues. The CDR3 DNA reads TGTGCCACAAGGACAGGAGGGTATCGTCCCTATGGCTACACCTTC. Translating it yields CATRTGGYRPYGYTF.